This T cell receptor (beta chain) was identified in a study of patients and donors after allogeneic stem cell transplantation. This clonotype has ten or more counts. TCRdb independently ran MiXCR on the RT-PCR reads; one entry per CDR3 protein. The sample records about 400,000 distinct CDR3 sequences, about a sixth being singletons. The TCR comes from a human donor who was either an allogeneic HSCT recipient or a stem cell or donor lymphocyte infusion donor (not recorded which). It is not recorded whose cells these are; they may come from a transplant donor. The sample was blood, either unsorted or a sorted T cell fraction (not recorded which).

This chain's CDR3 is CASSPGQGAGKNIQYF. The CDR3 DNA follows: TGCGCCAGCAGCCCCGGACAGGGGGCTGGCAAAAACATTCAGTACTTC. The V and J genes are TRBV5-1 and TRBJ2-4, with TRBD1 matching over 11 bases. Trimming took 4 bases from V and 3 from J; bases not matched to a gene: 6. CDR1 and CDR2 from the germline V gene are SGHRS and YFSETQ. The CDR3 is 16 amino acids.